What follows are 25 T cell receptor beta chains derived from one specimen sequenced in a study of blood T cells in healthy people across ages. PCR was performed a second time for 7 to 11 cycles using a sample-barcoded 5' primer and a J-beta primer mix. Using its own MiXCR run on the 5' RACE reads, TCRdb lists one record per CDR3 protein. The table has approximately 580,000 distinct CDR3 sequences, more than 20% seen once. A further study also used this sample, focusing on T cells of mothers and their children.

Sequenced input: blood. These receptors all come from a boy aged 10-17 years in good health.

The chain uses TRBV7-9 and TRBJ2-7, with 8 positions matching TRBD1. Per the germline V gene, CDR1 is SEHNR and CDR2 is FQNEAQ (reference sequence). The V gene end was trimmed by 5 bases and the J gene end by 3 bases; junction bases not matched to a gene: 12. This CDR3 spans 16 amino acids. The CDR3: CASSPDRGLYVYEQYF. CDR3 coding DNA: TGTGCCAGCAGCCCAGACAGGGGTTTATATGTCTACGAGCAGTACTTC.

This clonotype has at least ten counts. The chain carries TRBV4-3 and TRBJ2-4; D is unclear. V lost 1 base to trimming and J lost 2 bases, with 3 bases between them. The CDR3 contains 13 residues. CDR1 and CDR2 from the germline V gene are LGHNA and YSLEER. CDR3 nucleotides: TGCGCCAGCAGCCAAGGGACCAAAAACATTCAGTACTTC. Its protein product is CASSQGTKNIQYF.

This clonotype was counted only a few times. This chain joins TRBV7-9 and TRBJ2-7; TRBD1 is a possible D gene (6 bases). The CDR3 length is 14 residues. Germline V gives CDR1 SEHNR, CDR2 FQNEAQ (reference sequence). Trimming pared 1 base from V and 3 bases from J, leaving 10 bases between. The CDR3 DNA sequence: TGTGCCAGCAGCTTAGACGAGGGGGTCTACGAGCAGTACTTC. It codes for CASSLDEGVYEQYF. Using reference TRBV7-9 and TRBJ2-7 for the parts outside the CDR3, the full variable domain is DTGVSQNPRHKITKRGQNVTFRCDPISEHNRLYWYRQTLGQGPEFLTYFQNEAQLEKSRLLSDRFSAERPKGSFSTLEIQRTEQGDSAMYLCASSLDEGVYEQYFGPGTRLTVT.

This clonotype has more than one count but fewer than ten. This chain connects TRBV4-1 to TRBJ1-6; 9 bases fit TRBD1. Germline CDR1 is MGHRA and CDR2 is YSYEKL. The CDR3 is made up of 15 amino acids. The V and J ends lost 0 bases and 7 bases, in that order; junction bases with no gene match: 1. The CDR3 region is CASSQEGTGNSPLHF. In nucleotides, the CDR3 is TGCGCCAGCAGCCAAGAAGGGACAGGGAATTCACCCCTCCACTTT.

The CDR3 here is CASSDPMGLTSGSWYKNIQYF. DNA of the CDR3: TGTGCCAGCAGCGACCCGATGGGGTTGACTAGCGGGAGTTGGTACAAAAACATTCAGTACTTC. The V and J genes are TRBV5-5 and TRBJ2-4; the match to TRBD2 covers 12 bases. V trimming: 4 bases; J trimming: 3 bases; junction bases outside the gene matches: 20. This CDR3 has 21 amino acids. The V gene's germline CDR1 is SGHKS and CDR2 YYEKEE (reference sequence). Full variable domain (remainder filled in from reference TRBV5-5 and TRBJ2-4): DAGVTQSPTHLIKTRGQQVTLRCSPISGHKSVSWYQQVLGQGPQFIFQYYEKEERGRGNFPDRFSARQFPNYSSELNVNALLLGDSALYLCASSDPMGLTSGSWYKNIQYFGAGTRLSVL.

This chain joins TRBV7-9 and TRBJ1-4; weak D call: TRBD1 (6 bases). The CDR3 covers 15 residues. The germline CDR1 and CDR2 sequences are SEHNR and FQNEAQ (reference sequence). Trimming stripped 4 bases from V and 6 bases from J, with 15 bases between. The CDR3 sequence: CASSSLLAGDEKLFF. The CDR3 DNA reads as TGTGCCAGCAGCTCCCTGCTGGCAGGGGATGAAAAACTGTTTTTT.

The gene calls are TRBV7-9 and TRBJ2-3; 9 bases line up with TRBD2. Trimming took 2 bases from V and 4 from J; bases not matched to a gene: 10. The CDR3 spans 17 residues. Germline V CDR1 and CDR2: SEHNR, FQNEAQ (reference sequence). The CDR3 is CASSLSSGGRAADTQYF. In DNA form, the CDR3 reads TGTGCCAGCAGCTTATCGAGTGGCGGGAGGGCGGCAGATACGCAGTATTTT.

This chain uses TRBV7-9 with TRBJ2-1; 8 nucleotides match TRBD1. V shed 1 base, J shed 4 bases, and the junction held 3 bases outside the gene matches. The CDR3 has 15 amino acids. Per the germline V gene, CDR1 is SEHNR and CDR2 is FQNEAQ (reference sequence). The DNA for the CDR3 is TGTGCCAGCAGCTTAGGGGGACAGGCGTACAATGAGCAGTTCTTC. Translated: CASSLGGQAYNEQFF.

This rearrangement joins TRBV5-1 to TRBJ2-4, with D perhaps matching TRBD1 or TRBD2 (6 bases each). Trimming took off 0 bases at V and 0 bases at J, with 10 bases between the two ends. Germline CDR1 SGHRS, CDR2 YFSETQ. The CDR3 length is 16 residues. CDR3 amino acids: CASSLVGGLAKNIQYF. CDR3 nucleotide sequence: TGCGCCAGCAGCTTGGTTGGGGGGCTAGCCAAAAACATTCAGTACTTC.

As to this clonotype: The germline gene is not matched at one end of the junction; a read error may be the cause. This chain joins TRBV5-1 and TRBJ2-2; TRBD2 is a possible D gene (6 bases). Germline lookup yields CDR1 SGHRS and CDR2 YFSETQ. The CDR3 has 15 residues. CDR3 loop: CASSLQAGNIGELFF. The CDR3 DNA reads as TGCGCCAGCAGCTTGCAGGCGGGGAACATCGGGGAGCTGTTTTTT. Combining the CDR3 with reference TRBV5-1 and TRBJ2-2 gives the whole variable domain KAGVTQTPRYLIKTRGQQVTLSCSPISGHRSVSWYQQTPGQGLQFLFEYFSETQRNKGNFPGRFSGRQFSNSRSEMNVSTLELGDSALYLCASSLQAGNIGELFFGEGSRLTVL.

This clonotype was counted only a few times. V usage is TRBV20-1 and J usage is TRBJ2-5; TRBD2 matches at 11 bases. Germline V gene lookup returns CDR1 DFQATT and CDR2 SNEGSKA (reference sequence). The CDR3 has 14 amino acids. The V and J ends lost 1 base and 7 bases, in that order; junction bases with no gene match: 5. CDR3 nucleotide sequence: TGCAGTGCTAGAGTGGGACTAGCGGAAGGGACCCAGTACTTC. It encodes CSARVGLAEGTQYF.

This clonotype was picked up a small number of times. This chain connects TRBV6-5 to TRBJ2-2; D gene ambiguous. This CDR3 has 13 residues. Per germline, CDR1 MNHEY and CDR2 SVGAGI. V was trimmed by 6 bases and J by 5 bases, leaving 10 bases between them. The CDR3, as DNA: TGTGCCAGCAGCTCTATTCAGACCGGGGAGCTGTTTTTT. Translated: CASSSIQTGELFF.

The rearrangement uses TRBV11-2 and TRBJ2-7; the match to TRBD1 covers 7 bases. The V and J ends lost 5 bases and 1 base, in that order; junction bases with no gene match: 2. The CDR3 is 13 residues long. Looked up from germline, CDR1 is SGHAT and CDR2 is FQNNGV. The CDR3 sequence: CASSATGSYEQYF. The CDR3 bases are TGTGCCAGCAGCGCGACAGGGTCCTACGAGCAGTACTTC.

This clonotype was seen at least ten times. The J gene is TRBJ2-3, the V gene TRBV6-2 or TRBV6-3, with 7 bases fitting TRBD2. The CDR3 runs to 14 residues. J was trimmed by 6 bases and V by 0 bases; bases with no gene match: 3. Per germline, CDR1 MNHEY and CDR2 SVGEGT. CDR3 in amino acids: CASSYSTSSDTQYF. The DNA of the CDR3 is TGTGCCAGCAGTTACTCGACTAGCTCGGATACGCAGTATTTT.

This clonotype was seen a single time. This sequence joins TRBV12-3 or TRBV12-4 and TRBJ2-2; weak D call: TRBD2 (5 bases). The CDR3 runs 13 residues. Trimming left V 6 bases short and J 5 bases short, with 10 bases between. The CDR3, as DNA: TGTGCCAGCAGCTCTAGCTTGACCGGGGAGCTGTTTTTT. Protein sequence: CASSSSLTGELFF.

The rearrangement uses TRBV27 and TRBJ2-7, with 8 bases matching TRBD1. This CDR3 contains 14 residues. The V segment lost 6 bases and the J segment 3 bases; nucleotides outside the gene matches: 7. Germline V gene sequence: CDR1 MNHEY, CDR2 SMNVEV (reference sequence). The CDR3 loop is CASRRSTGGYEQYF. DNA for the CDR3: TGTGCCAGCAGGAGAAGCACAGGGGGCTACGAGCAGTACTTC.

This clonotype turned up a few times. In nucleotides, the CDR3 is TGTGCCAGCAGCCTGGGACAGGGATTCATGAAGACCCAGTACTTC. Amino acid sequence: CASSLGQGFMKTQYF. The chain couples TRBV7-9 to TRBJ2-5; TRBD1 matches 9 bases. The trim removed 5 bases at V and 6 bases at J, leaving 10 bases unmatched. CDR3 size: 15 residues. The germline gives CDR1 SEHNR, CDR2 FQNEAQ (reference sequence).

This clonotype was seen ten or more times. The chain combines TRBV28 with TRBJ2-5, with D maybe TRBD1 (6 bases). With 6 bases removed from V and 5 bases from J, the gap between germline ends came to 10 bases. Germline V CDR1 and CDR2: MDHEN, SYDVKM. This CDR3 spans 12 amino acids. CDR3 sequence (DNA): TGTGCCAGCAGAACAGGGTTGGAGACCCAGTACTTC. Translated, it gives CASRTGLETQYF. Full variable domain (outside the CDR3, taken from reference TRBV28 and TRBJ2-5): DVKVTQSSRYLVKRTGEKVFLECVQDMDHENMFWYRQDPGLGLRLIYFSYDVKMKEKGDIPEGYSVSREKKERFSLILESASTNQTSMYLCASRTGLETQYFGPGTRLLVL.

This clonotype was counted between two and nine times. The chain uses TRBV28 and TRBJ2-4, with TRBD2 identical over 8 bases. The CDR3 covers 15 residues. The germline V gene encodes CDR1 MDHEN and CDR2 SYDVKM. V was clipped by 3 bases and J by 7 bases; unmatched bases: 8. The CDR3 bases are TGTGCCAGCAGTTTTGAACGGGAGGGGGGGAACATTCAGTACTTC. This codes for CASSFEREGGNIQYF.

J is TRBJ2-3 and V is TRBV27; 10 nucleotides agree with TRBD2. CDR3 length: 15 amino acids. The germline V gene has CDR1 MNHEY and CDR2 SMNVEV (reference sequence). V lost 3 bases and J lost 5; bases outside the gene matches: 5. The CDR3 DNA is TGTGCCAGCAGTTTCCGGCTAGCGGGAGTAGATACGCAGTATTTT. Translated: CASSFRLAGVDTQYF.

On this clonotype itself: A read error may account for a junction end that differs from germline. The gene calls are TRBV9 and TRBJ2-1; the D gene is possibly TRBD2 (5 bases). The V gene's germline CDR1 is SGDLS and CDR2 YYNGEE. This CDR3 has 15 residues. This CDR3 reads CASSAGPTTERKATF. In DNA, the CDR3 is TGTGCCAGCAGCGCGGGCCCCACAACCGAGCGGAAAGCTACATTC.

The chain carries TRBV6-5 and TRBJ2-5; 9 bases agree with TRBD2. With 2 bases clipped from V and 4 bases from J, the junction kept 2 bases outside the gene matches. Germline V gene data show CDR1 as MNHEY and CDR2 as SVGAGI. The CDR3 has 14 residues. The DNA of the CDR3 is TGTGCCAGCAGTTACGCGGGGGGGCGAGAGACCCAGTACTTC. This codes for CASSYAGGRETQYF.

This clonotype was counted between two and nine times. The chain carries TRBV28 and TRBJ2-3; the match to TRBD1 covers 9 bases. Germline CDR1 MDHEN, CDR2 SYDVKM. Unmatched junction bases numbered 9, after V lost 3 bases and J lost 8 bases. CDR3 length: 15 residues. CDR3 sequence reads: CASSLKGQGIVTQYF. Written as DNA, the CDR3 is TGTGCCAGCAGTTTGAAGGGACAGGGAATCGTTACGCAGTATTTT.

This clonotype was seen at least ten times. One end of the junction varies from germline; a read error may be responsible. The rearrangement joins TRBV7-9 to TRBJ2-1, with D hard to call. Germline V lookup: CDR1 SEHNR, CDR2 FQNEAQ (reference sequence). The CDR3 contains 13 residues. Here the CDR3 DNA reads TGTGCCAGCAGCTGGGCCTCCAACAATGAGCAGTTCTTC. Its protein product is CASSWASNNEQFF.

This chain uses TRBV28 with TRBJ2-5; D is possibly TRBD2 (5 bases). CDR1 and CDR2 (germline): MDHEN, SYDVKM. The V gene lost 6 bases and the J gene lost 1 base, with 21 bases spanning the gap. The CDR3 contains 17 residues. The CDR3 loop reads CASSQNHLPGVQETQYF. The CDR3 DNA sequence: TGTGCCAGCAGCCAGAACCACCTCCCCGGGGTCCAAGAGACCCAGTACTTC. Drawing the rest from reference TRBV28 and TRBJ2-5, the complete variable domain is DVKVTQSSRYLVKRTGEKVFLECVQDMDHENMFWYRQDPGLGLRLIYFSYDVKMKEKGDIPEGYSVSREKKERFSLILESASTNQTSMYLCASSQNHLPGVQETQYFGPGTRLLVL.